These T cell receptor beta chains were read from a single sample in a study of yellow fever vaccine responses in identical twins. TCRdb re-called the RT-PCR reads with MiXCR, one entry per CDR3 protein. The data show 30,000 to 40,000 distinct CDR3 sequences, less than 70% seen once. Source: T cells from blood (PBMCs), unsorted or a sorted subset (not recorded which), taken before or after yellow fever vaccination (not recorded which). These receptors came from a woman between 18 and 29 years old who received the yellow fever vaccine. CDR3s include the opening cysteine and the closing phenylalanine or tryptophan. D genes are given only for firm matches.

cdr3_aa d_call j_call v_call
CASSQSPEPSGNTIYF NA TRBJ1-3 TRBV7-6
CASSLMRDFTDTQYF NA TRBJ2-3 TRBV11-1
CATSKDLDIYNEQFF NA TRBJ2-1 TRBV15
CASSLDAGIYEQYF NA TRBJ2-7 TRBV7-6
CSASSGSFYEQYF TRBD2 TRBJ2-7 TRBV20-1
CASSLRTGEINIQYF TRBD1 TRBJ2-4 TRBV18
CASSANWGFGYSTDTQYF NA TRBJ2-3 TRBV5-6
CSARASYNEQFF NA TRBJ2-1 TRBV20-1
CASSLFPEQETQYF NA TRBJ2-5 TRBV7-9
CATSRSTGYYGYAF NA TRBJ1-2 TRBV15
CASSDAPNTGELFF NA TRBJ2-2 TRBV2
CASSPRNSGSSYNEQFF NA TRBJ2-1 TRBV18
CASSPRLAGVNEQFF TRBD2 TRBJ2-1 TRBV12-3/TRBV12-4
CASSLTGRNTEAFF NA TRBJ1-1 TRBV5-6
CASSPGRINNSPLHF NA TRBJ1-6 TRBV3-1
CASSPSDQSYEQYF NA TRBJ2-7 TRBV18
CSPWTGTNSPLHF TRBD1 TRBJ1-6 TRBV29-1
CASSAGTSGSYEQYF TRBD2 TRBJ2-7 TRBV11-1
CASSLARMTEAFF NA TRBJ1-1 TRBV11-1
CASSLSNRLYGYTF NA TRBJ1-2 TRBV28
CATRVGTGTDTQYF NA TRBJ2-3 TRBV24-1
CASSDLAPEQYF NA TRBJ2-7 TRBV28
CASSGQEGGSYEQYF NA TRBJ2-7 TRBV4-1
CASSQEGGFSYNEQFF NA TRBJ2-1 TRBV3-1
CASSPGTSGRDTDTQYF TRBD2 TRBJ2-3 TRBV25-1
CASSPSTGLSYNEQFF NA TRBJ2-1 TRBV11-3
CASRKTGTSGYTF TRBD1 TRBJ1-2 TRBV6-1
CSAKRTGAANTGELFF TRBD1 TRBJ2-2 TRBV20-1
CASSQRGRPGYF TRBD2 TRBJ2-5 TRBV13
CASSYSTRYEQFF NA TRBJ2-1 TRBV6-2/TRBV6-3
CASSLGSGDSPLHF NA TRBJ1-6 TRBV5-5
CASSRDREVHTF TRBD1 TRBJ1-2 TRBV5-4
CASSQYMNTEAFF NA TRBJ1-1 TRBV18
CASSLSEYRDNEQFF NA TRBJ2-1 TRBV28
CASSRTGENSPLHF TRBD1 TRBJ1-6 TRBV11-1
CASRAPMNTEAFF NA TRBJ1-1 TRBV12-3/TRBV12-4
CASSLGAGGLGDTQYF TRBD1 TRBJ2-3 TRBV7-6
CASSETARSQETQYF NA TRBJ2-5 TRBV2
CASSEIRANAHDTQYF NA TRBJ2-3 TRBV2
CSVGGVGNTIYF NA TRBJ1-3 TRBV29-1
CATSRDKEGAFYNEQFF NA TRBJ2-1 TRBV15
CATEGSGNTIYF NA TRBJ1-3 TRBV10-3
CSVVPGSALETQYF NA TRBJ2-5 TRBV29-1